This T cell receptor beta chain emerged from a study of blood T cell repertoires in COVID-19. Method: immunoSEQ multiplex PCR; TCRdb's copy keeps in-frame clones and lacks some. This sample carries 90,000 to 150,000 clones, roughly 90% of them seen once, and the ten largest clones take approximately 7.9%. Sequenced: peripheral blood. The clonotype was recovered from a man in his sixties or seventies who had recovered from COVID-19.

CDR3 sequence reads: CASSALTGGDTF. CDR3 bases: TGTGCCAGCAGCGCACTAACAGGGGGCGACACCTTC. The chain has TRBV9 and TRBJ1-2, with 9 bases identical to TRBD1. The V and J ends lost 3 bases and 12 bases, in that order; junction bases with no gene match: 6. Germline CDR1 is SGDLS and CDR2 is YYNGEE. The CDR3 extends over 12 amino acids.